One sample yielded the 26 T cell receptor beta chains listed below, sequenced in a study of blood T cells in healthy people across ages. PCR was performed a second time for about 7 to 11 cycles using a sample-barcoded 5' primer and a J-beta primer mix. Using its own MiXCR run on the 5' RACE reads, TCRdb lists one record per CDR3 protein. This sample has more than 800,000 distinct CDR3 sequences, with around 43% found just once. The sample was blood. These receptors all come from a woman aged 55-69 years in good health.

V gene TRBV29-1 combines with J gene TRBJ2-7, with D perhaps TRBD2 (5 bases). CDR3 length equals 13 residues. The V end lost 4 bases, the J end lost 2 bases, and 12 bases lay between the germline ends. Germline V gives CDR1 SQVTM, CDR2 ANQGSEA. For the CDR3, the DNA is TGCAGCGTTGGCGGTGGGAGCCCCTACGAGCAGTACTTC. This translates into CSVGGGSPYEQYF.

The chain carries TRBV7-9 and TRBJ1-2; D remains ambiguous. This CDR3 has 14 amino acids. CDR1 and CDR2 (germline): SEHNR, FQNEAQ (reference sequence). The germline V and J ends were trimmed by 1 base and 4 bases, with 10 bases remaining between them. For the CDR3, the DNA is TGTGCCAGCAGCTTAGGGCCAATTACCTATGGCTACACCTTC. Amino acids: CASSLGPITYGYTF. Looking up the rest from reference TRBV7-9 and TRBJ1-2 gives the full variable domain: DTGVSQNPRHKITKRGQNVTFRCDPISEHNRLYWYRQTLGQGPEFLTYFQNEAQLEKSRLLSDRFSAERPKGSFSTLEIQRTEQGDSAMYLCASSLGPITYGYTFGSGTRLTVV.

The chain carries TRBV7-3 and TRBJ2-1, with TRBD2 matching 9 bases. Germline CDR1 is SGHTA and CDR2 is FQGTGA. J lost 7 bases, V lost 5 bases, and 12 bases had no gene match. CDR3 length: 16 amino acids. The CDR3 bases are TGTGCCAGCAGCCTTGGCGGACGAGCGGGAGGTAATGAGCAGTTCTTC. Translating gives CASSLGGRAGGNEQFF.

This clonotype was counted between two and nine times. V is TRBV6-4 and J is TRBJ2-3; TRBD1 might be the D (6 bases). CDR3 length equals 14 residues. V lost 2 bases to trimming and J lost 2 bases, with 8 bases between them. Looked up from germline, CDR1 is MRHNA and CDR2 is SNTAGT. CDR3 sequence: CASSDHRDTDTQYF. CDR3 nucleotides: TGTGCCAGCAGTGACCACAGGGACACAGATACGCAGTATTTT.

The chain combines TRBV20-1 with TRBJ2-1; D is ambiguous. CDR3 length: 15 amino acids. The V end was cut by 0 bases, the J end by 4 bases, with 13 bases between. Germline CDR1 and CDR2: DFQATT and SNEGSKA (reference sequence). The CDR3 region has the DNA TGCAGTGCTAGAGACCCCCTAGTTGGGTACAATGAGCAGTTCTTC. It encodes CSARDPLVGYNEQFF.

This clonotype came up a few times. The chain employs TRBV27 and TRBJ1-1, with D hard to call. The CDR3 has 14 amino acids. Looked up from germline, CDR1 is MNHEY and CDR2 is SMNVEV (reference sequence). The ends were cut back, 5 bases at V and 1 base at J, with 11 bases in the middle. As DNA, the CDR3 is TGTGCCAGCAGTCCTCGTAGGTGGAACACTGAAGCTTTCTTT. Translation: CASSPRRWNTEAFF.

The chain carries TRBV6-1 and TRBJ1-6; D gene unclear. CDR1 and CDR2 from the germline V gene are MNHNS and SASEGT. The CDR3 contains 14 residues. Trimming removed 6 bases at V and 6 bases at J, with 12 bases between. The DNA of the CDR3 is TGTGCCAGCAGGGACGGGCCAGCTAATTCACCCCTCCACTTT. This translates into CASRDGPANSPLHF.

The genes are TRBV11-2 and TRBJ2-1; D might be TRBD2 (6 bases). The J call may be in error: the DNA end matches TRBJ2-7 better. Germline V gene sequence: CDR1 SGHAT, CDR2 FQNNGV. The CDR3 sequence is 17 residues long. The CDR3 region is CASSLNGGVPSYNEQYF. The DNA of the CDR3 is TGTGCCAGCAGCTTAAACGGAGGGGTCCCCTCCTACAATGAGCAGTACTTC.

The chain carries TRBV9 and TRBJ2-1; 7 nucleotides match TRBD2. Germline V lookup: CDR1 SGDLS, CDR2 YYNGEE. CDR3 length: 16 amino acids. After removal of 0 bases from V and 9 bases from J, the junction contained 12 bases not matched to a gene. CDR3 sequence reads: CASSVGSGGQRVEQFF. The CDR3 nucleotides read TGTGCCAGCAGCGTAGGCTCGGGAGGCCAGCGGGTTGAGCAGTTCTTC.

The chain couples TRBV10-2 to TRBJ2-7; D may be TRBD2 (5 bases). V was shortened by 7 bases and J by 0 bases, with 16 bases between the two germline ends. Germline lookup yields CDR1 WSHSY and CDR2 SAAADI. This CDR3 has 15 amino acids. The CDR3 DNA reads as TGCGCCAGCACCAACCTAGCAGACAACTCCTACGAGCAGTACTTC. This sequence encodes CASTNLADNSYEQYF.

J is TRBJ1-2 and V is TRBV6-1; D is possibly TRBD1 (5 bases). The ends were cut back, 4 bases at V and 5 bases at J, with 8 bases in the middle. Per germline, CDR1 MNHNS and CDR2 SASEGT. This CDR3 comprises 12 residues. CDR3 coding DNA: TGTGCCAGCAGTGGTTCAGGGTATGGCTACACCTTC. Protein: CASSGSGYGYTF.

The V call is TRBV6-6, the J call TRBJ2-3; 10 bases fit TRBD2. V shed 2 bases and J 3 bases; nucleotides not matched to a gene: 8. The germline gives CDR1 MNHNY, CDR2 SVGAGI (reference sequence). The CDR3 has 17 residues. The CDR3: CASSYIPSGGRTDTQYF. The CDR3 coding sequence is TGTGCCAGCAGTTACATACCTAGCGGGGGTAGAACAGATACGCAGTATTTT.

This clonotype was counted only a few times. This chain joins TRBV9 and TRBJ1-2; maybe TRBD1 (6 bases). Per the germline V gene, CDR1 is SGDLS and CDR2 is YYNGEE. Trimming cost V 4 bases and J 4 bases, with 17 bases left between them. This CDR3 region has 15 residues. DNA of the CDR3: TGTGCCAGCAGCAATCAACAGGGATGGATCTATGGCTACACCTTC. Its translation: CASSNQQGWIYGYTF.

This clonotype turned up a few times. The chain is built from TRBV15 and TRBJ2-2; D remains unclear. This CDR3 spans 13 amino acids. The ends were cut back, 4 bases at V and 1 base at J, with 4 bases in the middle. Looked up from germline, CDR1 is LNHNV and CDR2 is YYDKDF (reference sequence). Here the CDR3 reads CATSNRNTGELFF. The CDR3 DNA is TGTGCCACCAGCAACAGGAACACCGGGGAGCTGTTTTTT.

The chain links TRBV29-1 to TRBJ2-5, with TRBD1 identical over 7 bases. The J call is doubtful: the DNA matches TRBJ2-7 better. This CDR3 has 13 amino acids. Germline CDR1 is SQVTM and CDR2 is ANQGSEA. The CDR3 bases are TGCAGCGTTGTGACAGGGAAAAAAGGCGAGCAGTACTTC. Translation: CSVVTGKKGEQYF.

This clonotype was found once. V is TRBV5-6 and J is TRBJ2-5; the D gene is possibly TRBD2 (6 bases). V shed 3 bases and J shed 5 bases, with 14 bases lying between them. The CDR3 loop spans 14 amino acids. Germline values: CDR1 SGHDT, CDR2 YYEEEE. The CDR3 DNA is TGTGCCAGCAGCTCGGGGAGGTCTGGGGAGACCCAGTACTTC. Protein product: CASSSGRSGETQYF.

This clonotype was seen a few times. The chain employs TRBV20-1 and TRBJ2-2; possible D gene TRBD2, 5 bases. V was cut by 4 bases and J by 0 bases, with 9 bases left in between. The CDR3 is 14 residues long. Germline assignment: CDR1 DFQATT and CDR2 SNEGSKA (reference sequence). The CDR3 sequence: CSAISGPNTGELFF. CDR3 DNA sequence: TGCAGTGCTATCAGCGGACCGAACACCGGGGAGCTGTTTTTT.

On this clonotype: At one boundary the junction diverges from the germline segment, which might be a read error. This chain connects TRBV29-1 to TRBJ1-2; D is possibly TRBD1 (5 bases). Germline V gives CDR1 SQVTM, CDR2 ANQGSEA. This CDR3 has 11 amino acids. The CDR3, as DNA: TGCAGCGTGGAAGGGCCGGCAGGGTACACCTTC. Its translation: CSVEGPAGYTF.

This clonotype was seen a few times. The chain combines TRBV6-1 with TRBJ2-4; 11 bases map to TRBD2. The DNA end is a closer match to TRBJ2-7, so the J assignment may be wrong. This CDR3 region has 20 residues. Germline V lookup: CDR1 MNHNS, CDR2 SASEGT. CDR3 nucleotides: TGTGCCAGCAGTGAAGGGGCTAGCGGGAGGCCCCTAGGTTTCGCCTACGAGCAGTACTTC. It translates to CASSEGASGRPLGFAYEQYF.

CDR3 sequence reads: CASSRGQGTYEQYF. DNA for the CDR3: TGTGCCAGCAGTCGCGGACAGGGGACCTACGAGCAGTACTTC. The genes are TRBV11-1 and TRBJ2-7; TRBD1 agrees at 9 bases. Germline values: CDR1 SGHAT, CDR2 FQDESV (reference sequence). This CDR3 is 14 amino acids long. The junction had 5 bases not matched to a gene; V was cut back by 6 bases and J by 2 bases.

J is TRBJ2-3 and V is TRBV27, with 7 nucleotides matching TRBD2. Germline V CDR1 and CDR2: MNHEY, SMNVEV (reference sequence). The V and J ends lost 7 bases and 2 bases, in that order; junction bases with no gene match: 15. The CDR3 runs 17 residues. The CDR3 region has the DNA TGTGCCAGCACTAGCGGCCGATCGTTAGGAATCACAGATACGCAGTATTTT. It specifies CASTSGRSLGITDTQYF.

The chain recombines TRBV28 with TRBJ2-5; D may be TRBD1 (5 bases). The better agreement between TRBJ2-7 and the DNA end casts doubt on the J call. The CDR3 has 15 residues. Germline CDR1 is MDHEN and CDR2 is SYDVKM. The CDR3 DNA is TGTGCCAGCAGTTTTGCTAGGACAATCCAACACGAGCAGTACTTC. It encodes CASSFARTIQHEQYF.

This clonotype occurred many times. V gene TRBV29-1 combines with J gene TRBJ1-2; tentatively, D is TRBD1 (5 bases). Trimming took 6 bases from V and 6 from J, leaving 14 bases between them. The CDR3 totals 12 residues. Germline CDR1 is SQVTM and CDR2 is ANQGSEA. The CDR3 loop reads CSVEPGGHGYTF. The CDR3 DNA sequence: TGCAGCGTGGAACCGGGGGGACATGGCTACACCTTC.

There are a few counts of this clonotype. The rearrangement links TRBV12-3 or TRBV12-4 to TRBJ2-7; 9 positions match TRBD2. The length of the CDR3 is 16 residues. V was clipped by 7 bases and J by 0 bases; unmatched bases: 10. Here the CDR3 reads CASTSLAGSYSYEQYF. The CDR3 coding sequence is TGTGCCAGCACCTCTCTAGCGGGAAGCTACTCCTACGAGCAGTACTTC.

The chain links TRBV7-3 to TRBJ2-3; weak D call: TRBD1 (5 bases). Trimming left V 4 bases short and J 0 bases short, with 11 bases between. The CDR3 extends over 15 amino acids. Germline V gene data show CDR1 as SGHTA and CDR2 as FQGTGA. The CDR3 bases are TGTGCCAGCAGCTGGGGCGACTCTAGCACAGATACGCAGTATTTT. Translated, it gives CASSWGDSSTDTQYF.

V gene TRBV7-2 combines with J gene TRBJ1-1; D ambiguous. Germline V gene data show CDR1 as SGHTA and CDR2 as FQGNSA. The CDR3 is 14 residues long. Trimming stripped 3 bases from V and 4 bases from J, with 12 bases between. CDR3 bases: TGTGCCAGCAGCTTTCGGCTGTATCCCACTGAAGCTTTCTTT. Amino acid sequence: CASSFRLYPTEAFF.